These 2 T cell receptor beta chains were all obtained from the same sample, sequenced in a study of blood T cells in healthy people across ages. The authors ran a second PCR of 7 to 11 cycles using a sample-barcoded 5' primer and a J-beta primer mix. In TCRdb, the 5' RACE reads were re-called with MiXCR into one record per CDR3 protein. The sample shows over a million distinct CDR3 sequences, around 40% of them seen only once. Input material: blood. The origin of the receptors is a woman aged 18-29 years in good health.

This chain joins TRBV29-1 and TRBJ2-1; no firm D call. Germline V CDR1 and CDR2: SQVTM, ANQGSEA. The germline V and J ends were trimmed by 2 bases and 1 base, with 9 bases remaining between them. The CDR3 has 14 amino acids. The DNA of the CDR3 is TGCAGCGTTGAACTACTGAAATCCTACAATGAGCAGTTCTTC. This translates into CSVELLKSYNEQFF.

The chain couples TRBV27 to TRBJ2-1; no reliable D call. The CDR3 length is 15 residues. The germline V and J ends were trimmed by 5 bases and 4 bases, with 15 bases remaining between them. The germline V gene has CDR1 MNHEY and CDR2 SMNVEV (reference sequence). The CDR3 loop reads CASSMGSGAYNEQFF. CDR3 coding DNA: TGTGCCAGCAGTATGGGATCAGGCGCGTACAATGAGCAGTTCTTC.